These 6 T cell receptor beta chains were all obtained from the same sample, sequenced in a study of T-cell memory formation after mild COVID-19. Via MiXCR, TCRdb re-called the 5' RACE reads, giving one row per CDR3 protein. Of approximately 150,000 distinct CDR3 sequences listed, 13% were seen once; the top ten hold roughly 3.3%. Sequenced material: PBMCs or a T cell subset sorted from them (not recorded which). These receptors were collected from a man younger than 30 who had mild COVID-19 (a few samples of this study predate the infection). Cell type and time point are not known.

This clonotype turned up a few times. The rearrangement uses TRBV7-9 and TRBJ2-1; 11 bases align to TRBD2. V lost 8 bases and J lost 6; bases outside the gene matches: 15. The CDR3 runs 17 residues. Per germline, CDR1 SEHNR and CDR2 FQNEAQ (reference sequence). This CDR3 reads CASAAPYGTSGTNEQFF. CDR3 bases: TGTGCCAGCGCGGCACCATACGGGACTAGCGGCACCAATGAGCAGTTCTTC.

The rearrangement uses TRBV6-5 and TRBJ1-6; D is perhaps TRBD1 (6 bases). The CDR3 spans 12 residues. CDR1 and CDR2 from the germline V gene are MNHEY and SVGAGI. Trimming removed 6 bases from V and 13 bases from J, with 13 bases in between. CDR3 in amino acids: CASRDDRSPLHF. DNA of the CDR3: TGTGCCAGCAGGGACGACAGGTCCCCCCTCCACTTT.

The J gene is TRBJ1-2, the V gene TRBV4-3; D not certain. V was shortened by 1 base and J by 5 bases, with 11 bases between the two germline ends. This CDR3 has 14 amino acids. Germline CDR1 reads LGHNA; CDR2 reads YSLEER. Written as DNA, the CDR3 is TGCGCCAGCAGCCAAGTATCGGACTTATATGGCTACACCTTC. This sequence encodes CASSQVSDLYGYTF.

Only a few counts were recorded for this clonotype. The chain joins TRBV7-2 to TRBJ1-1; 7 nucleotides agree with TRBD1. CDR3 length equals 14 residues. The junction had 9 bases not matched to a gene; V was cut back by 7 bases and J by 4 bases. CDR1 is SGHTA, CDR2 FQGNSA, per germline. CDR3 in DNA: TGTGCCAGCAACTACAGGGGCCTGGGCACTGAAGCTTTCTTT. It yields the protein CASNYRGLGTEAFF.

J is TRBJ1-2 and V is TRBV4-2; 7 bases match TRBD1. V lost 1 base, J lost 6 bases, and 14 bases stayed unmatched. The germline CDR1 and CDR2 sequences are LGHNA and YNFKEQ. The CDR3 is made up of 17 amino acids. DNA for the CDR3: TGTGCCAGCAGCCAAGTAGAGCTAGGGGGCCTGTTGGATGGCTACACCTTC. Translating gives CASSQVELGGLLDGYTF.

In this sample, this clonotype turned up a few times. This CDR3 reads CASSPAGAGTPNEQFF. The CDR3 DNA is TGCGCCAGCAGCCCCGCCGGCGCGGGGACCCCTAATGAGCAGTTCTTC. The chain employs TRBV5-1 and TRBJ2-1; perhaps TRBD2 as D (6 bases). The germline gives CDR1 SGHRS, CDR2 YFSETQ. Trimming stripped 4 bases from V and 7 bases from J, with 21 bases between. This CDR3 contains 16 residues.